A selection of T cell receptor beta chains follows, all from one sample in a study of cytomegalovirus exposure and HLA in healthy donors. This table comes from immunoSEQ multiplex PCR, and its TCRdb copy is limited to in-frame clones, with some not included. The data show some 170,000 clones, approximately 80% seen once. The sample comprised PBMCs. These receptors came from a woman in her 30s in good health and CMV-seronegative. Each CDR3 is given with its conserved first and last residue. The D gene is left open where the match is weak. Size is stated for part of the rows, as once, few or many counts, or as a class when the clone is expanded.

D: .
J: TRBJ1-1
V: TRBV29-1
size: .
CDR3: CSVDPDGLVTEAFF
DNA: TGCAGCGTCGACCCGGATGGGCTGGTAACTGAAGCTTTCTTT

D: TRBD2
J: TRBJ2-3
V: TRBV5-1
size: .
CDR3: CASSSSGSPDTQYF
DNA: TGCGCCAGCAGCTCTAGCGGGAGCCCAGATACGCAGTATTTT

D: .
J: TRBJ1-4
V: TRBV5-1
size: .
CDR3: CASSLEGGAKEKLFF
DNA: TGCGCCAGCAGCTTGGAAGGGGGGGCAAAAGAAAAACTGTTTTTT

D: .
J: TRBJ1-1
V: TRBV13
size: .
CDR3: CASSPNGNTEAFF
DNA: TGTGCCAGCAGCCCAAACGGTAACACTGAAGCTTTCTTT

D: .
J: TRBJ1-2
V: TRBV9
size: .
CDR3: CASSEAGGRNYGYTF
DNA: TGTGCCAGCAGCGAAGCGGGGGGCAGGAACTATGGCTACACCTTC

D: TRBD1
J: TRBJ2-7
V: TRBV10-3
size: few
CDR3: CAISTIQGAQVYEQYF
DNA: TGTGCCATCAGCACAATTCAGGGGGCTCAGGTCTACGAGCAGTACTTC

D: .
J: TRBJ2-2
V: TRBV29-1
size: .
CDR3: CSARGQNTGELFF
DNA: TGCAGCGCCAGGGGACAGAACACCGGGGAGCTGTTTTTT

D: .
J: TRBJ2-3
V: TRBV6-4
size: .
CDR3: CASSISGFTDTQYF
DNA: TGTGCCAGCAGTATCTCGGGTTTCACAGATACGCAGTATTTT

D: TRBD2
J: TRBJ2-7
V: TRBV6-5
size: .
CDR3: CASSRMGGTSDEQYF
DNA: TGTGCCAGCAGCCGCATGGGGGGGACCTCCGACGAGCAGTACTTC

D: .
J: TRBJ2-5
V: TRBV30
size: .
CDR3: CAWSVKAQETQYF
DNA: TGTGCCTGGAGTGTAAAAGCGCAAGAGACCCAGTACTTC

D: TRBD2
J: TRBJ2-7
V: TRBV15
size: .
CDR3: CATSRDGLAGWNYEQYF
DNA: TGTGCCACCAGCAGAGATGGACTAGCGGGGTGGAACTACGAGCAGTACTTC

D: TRBD2
J: TRBJ2-7
V: TRBV10-3
size: .
CDR3: CATGLAGTYEQYF
DNA: TGTGCCACCGGACTAGCGGGGACCTACGAGCAGTACTTC

D: .
J: TRBJ2-2
V: TRBV5-1
size: few
CDR3: CASSLVAGYTGELFF
DNA: TGCGCCAGCAGCTTGGTAGCCGGGTACACCGGGGAGCTGTTTTTT

D: TRBD1
J: TRBJ1-2
V: TRBV6-1
size: .
CDR3: CASTQGANGAYGYTF
DNA: TGTGCCAGCACCCAGGGGGCAAACGGGGCCTATGGCTACACCTTC

D: .
J: TRBJ2-6
V: TRBV5-4
size: .
CDR3: CASSLIQDSGANVLTF
DNA: TGTGCCAGCAGCTTGATCCAGGACTCTGGGGCCAACGTCCTGACTTTC

D: .
J: TRBJ2-5
V: TRBV4-3
size: .
CDR3: CASSQGWTRASVGSQETQYF
DNA: TGCGCCAGCAGCCAAGGTTGGACTCGAGCTTCGGTCGGGTCCCAAGAGACCCAGTACTTC

D: TRBD2
J: TRBJ2-5
V: TRBV5-4
size: .
CDR3: CASSLIAGGQETQYF
DNA: TGTGCCAGCAGCTTAATAGCGGGGGGGCAAGAGACCCAGTACTTC

D: TRBD1
J: TRBJ1-1
V: TRBV9
size: once
CDR3: CASSTGTGGLGTEAFF
DNA: TGTGCCAGCAGCACCGGGACAGGGGGCTTGGGAACTGAAGCTTTCTTT

D: TRBD1
J: TRBJ1-2
V: TRBV18
size: .
CDR3: CASSPRDRSSYGYTF
DNA: TGTGCCAGCTCACCCCGGGACAGGAGCTCGTATGGCTACACCTTC

D: .
J: TRBJ1-4
V: TRBV28
size: .
CDR3: CASSLGQGREKLFF
DNA: TGTGCCAGCAGCCTGGGCCAGGGTCGGGAAAAACTGTTTTTT

D: TRBD1
J: TRBJ1-4
V: TRBV5-4
size: .
CDR3: CASSAGGGDEKLFF
DNA: TGTGCCAGCAGCGCAGGGGGCGGAGATGAAAAACTGTTTTTT

D: .
J: TRBJ2-7
V: TRBV11-3
size: .
CDR3: CASSLDPSSYEQYF
DNA: TGTGCCAGCAGCTTAGATCCCTCGTCCTACGAGCAGTACTTC

D: TRBD1
J: TRBJ2-3
V: TRBV10-1
size: many
CDR3: CASNRNGQGASITDTQYF
DNA: TGCGCCAGCAACAGGAATGGACAGGGGGCGTCGATCACAGATACGCAGTATTTT

D: TRBD2
J: TRBJ2-3
V: TRBV29-1
size: .
CDR3: CSVDPQREGGDTQYF
DNA: TGCAGCGTTGATCCCCAGCGGGAGGGCGGAGATACGCAGTATTTT

D: .
J: TRBJ1-2
V: TRBV28
size: .
CDR3: CASSLEQGSYGYTF
DNA: TGTGCCAGCAGTTTGGAGCAGGGGTCATATGGCTACACCTTC

D: .
J: TRBJ2-6
V: TRBV28
size: .
CDR3: CASSLSGDGANVLTF
DNA: TGTGCCAGCAGTTTGTCAGGGGACGGGGCCAACGTCCTGACTTTC